Listed below are T cell receptor beta chains from one sample, sequenced in a study of T cells in Graves' hyperthyroidism and ophthalmopathy. TCRdb fed the multiplex PCR reads into MiXCR, producing one record per CDR3 protein. The repertoire holds a few hundred thousand distinct CDR3 sequences, with roughly 50% as singletons. Sequenced input: peripheral blood or thyroid tissue (not recorded which). Receptors were obtained from a woman aged 18-29 years with Graves' hyperthyroidism. CDR3s include the opening cysteine and the closing phenylalanine or tryptophan.

J,V,CDR3
TRBJ1-6,TRBV7-9,CASSSPREPGQGFSPLHF
TRBJ2-5,TRBV11-2,CASSPGGADYSNQPQYF
TRBJ2-7,TRBV4-1,CASSQDLNAICLF
TRBJ1-5,TRBV15,CATSRDNFADQHF
TRBJ2-3,TRBV9,CASSGSVAGGPSNTQYF
TRBJ2-5,TRBV2,CASSEWTSGSTETQYF
TRBJ2-2,TRBV29-1,CSVSLGAGELFF
TRBJ1-1,TRBV12-3/TRBV12-4,CASSATGAWTEAFF
TRBJ1-2,TRBV2,CASTTGRGANGGGYTF
TRBJ1-1,TRBV29-1,CSVQNMGDTEAFF
TRBJ1-2,TRBV10-3,CAISEAQGANYGYTF
TRBJ2-7,TRBV20-1,CSAGPPLRIYEQYF
TRBJ1-2,TRBV29-1,CSVGQVSSYGYTF
TRBJ2-1,TRBV15,CATSRSHGNEQFF
TRBJ1-1,TRBV20-1,CSARPSDTEAFF
TRBJ2-6,TRBV7-2,CASSPVLTF
TRBJ2-5,TRBV20-1,CSAATSGRETQYF
TRBJ2-3,TRBV15,CATRPGFTDTQYF
TRBJ1-2,TRBV7-9,CASSSQINRAPWNYGYTF
TRBJ2-5,TRBV7-1,CASSSGTAGQYF
TRBJ1-1,TRBV20-1,CSARWEVRAFF
TRBJ1-2,TRBV7-6,CASSLVQNDGYTF
TRBJ2-1,TRBV10-3,CAIISGESMNEQFF
TRBJ1-5,TRBV29-1,CSVEGQGGKTQHF
TRBJ2-5,TRBV12-5,CASTGQGTKSQYF
TRBJ1-4,TRBV20-1,CSARLGGRSNEKLFF
TRBJ2-5,TRBV10-2,CASSEQEPGTWEQPQYF
TRBJ2-7,TRBV20-1,CSAIGDRSYEQYF
TRBJ1-1,TRBV7-2,CASRWDRDTEAFF
TRBJ1-4,TRBV30,CAWSVLVSGGEKLFF
-,TRBV29-1,CSVHHGGYNEQFF
TRBJ2-2,TRBV12-3/TRBV12-4,CASSTPLAGGPNTGELFF
TRBJ2-5,TRBV7-2,CASSAFSGDPSYNETQYF
TRBJ2-5,TRBV7-2,CASSGPRGEETQYF
TRBJ1-5,TRBV2,CASSEEDRDGPQHF